The rows below give T cell receptor beta chains drawn from one sample of a study of cytomegalovirus exposure and HLA in healthy donors. This table comes from immunoSEQ multiplex PCR, and its TCRdb copy is limited to in-frame clones, with some not included. Its table lists about 160,000 clones. What was sequenced was PBMCs. The receptors were gathered from a woman aged 60-75 years in good health and CMV-seronegative. Both conserved end residues are trimmed from each CDR3.

J gene: TRBJ1-5; V gene: TRBV5-1; CDR3 protein: ASRRTGAYDQPQH
J gene: TRBJ1-1; V gene: TRBV19; CDR3 protein: ASSIRVDRAEAF
J gene: TRBJ1-1; V gene: TRBV4-1; CDR3 protein: ASSHLFRDRGYRAF
J gene: TRBJ1-1; V gene: TRBV14; CDR3 protein: ASSQEYSGTEAF
J gene: TRBJ2-1; V gene: TRBV19; CDR3 protein: ASSISVAVITEQF
J gene: TRBJ1-6; V gene: TRBV6-5; CDR3 protein: ASSYRGQIKVSPLH
J gene: TRBJ2-3; V gene: TRBV10-3; CDR3 protein: AISESVEFITQY
J gene: TRBJ2-5; V gene: TRBV5-1; CDR3 protein: ASTPPGSGGAGTQY
J gene: TRBJ2-1; V gene: TRBV19; CDR3 protein: ASKGRSYNEQF
J gene: TRBJ1-1; V gene: TRBV7-8; CDR3 protein: ASSYTVNTEAF
J gene: TRBJ1-2; V gene: TRBV30; CDR3 protein: AWSLGAHYGYT
J gene: TRBJ2-1; V gene: TRBV2; CDR3 protein: ASNGNSANEQF
J gene: TRBJ1-2; V gene: TRBV5-1; CDR3 protein: ASSIDGNYGYT
J gene: TRBJ2-5; V gene: TRBV13; CDR3 protein: ASSEGQQETQY
J gene: TRBJ1-4; V gene: TRBV9; CDR3 protein: ASSERTGLTNEKLF
J gene: TRBJ1-4; V gene: TRBV15; CDR3 protein: ATAQGAANEKLF
J gene: TRBJ2-1; V gene: TRBV18; CDR3 protein: ASSPLDNSYNEQF
J gene: TRBJ1-5; V gene: TRBV7-2; CDR3 protein: ASSLGLQGQPQH
J gene: TRBJ2-2; V gene: TRBV5-1; CDR3 protein: ASNLGPGELF
J gene: TRBJ1-1; V gene: TRBV10-3; CDR3 protein: AISEDLLWTEAF
J gene: TRBJ1-5; V gene: TRBV5-1; CDR3 protein: ASSLDGRGGNQPQH
J gene: TRBJ1-1; V gene: TRBV2; CDR3 protein: ASIREGATEAF
J gene: TRBJ1-5; V gene: TRBV10-1; CDR3 protein: ASSGQLNQPQH
J gene: TRBJ1-2; V gene: TRBV7-8; CDR3 protein: ASSFGSGSGTYGYT
J gene: TRBJ1-5; V gene: TRBV12-5; CDR3 protein: ASGTYSGVESNQPQH
J gene: TRBJ2-7; V gene: TRBV25-1; CDR3 protein: ASSEAGGNKQY
J gene: TRBJ2-1; V gene: TRBV6-1; CDR3 protein: ASSRDRALSEQF
J gene: TRBJ2-1; V gene: TRBV11-2; CDR3 protein: ASSLVGLADNTF
J gene: TRBJ1-5; V gene: TRBV7-9; CDR3 protein: ASSSATTNQPQH
J gene: TRBJ2-1; V gene: TRBV29-1; CDR3 protein: SVGGGNEQF
J gene: TRBJ1-5; V gene: TRBV6-1; CDR3 protein: AAGENTQPQH
J gene: TRBJ2-1; V gene: TRBV6-1; CDR3 protein: ASSGLAEVGYNEQF
J gene: TRBJ2-3; V gene: TRBV5-1; CDR3 protein: ASSLAAGQGASDTQY
J gene: TRBJ2-5; V gene: TRBV5-1; CDR3 protein: ASSFSPSGLQETQY
J gene: TRBJ1-1; V gene: TRBV7-6; CDR3 protein: ASSPDSTEAF
J gene: TRBJ2-7; V gene: TRBV5-1; CDR3 protein: ASSLVGQGAHEQY
J gene: .; V gene: TRBV9; CDR3 protein: ASSVDWTGAHEQY
J gene: TRBJ2-7; V gene: TRBV19; CDR3 protein: ASSPKGAYEQY
J gene: TRBJ1-6; V gene: TRBV10-3; CDR3 protein: AISEGRVPYMDSPLH
J gene: TRBJ2-7; V gene: TRBV7-9; CDR3 protein: ASSLSATGTGGFEQY
J gene: TRBJ2-5; V gene: TRBV7-8; CDR3 protein: ASSLRWLGGLAGRETQY
J gene: TRBJ2-3; V gene: TRBV5-1; CDR3 protein: ASSFSPAGGDTQY
J gene: TRBJ2-2; V gene: TRBV5-4; CDR3 protein: ASSPGLAGSTGELF
J gene: TRBJ2-7; V gene: TRBV6-6; CDR3 protein: ASSQQGGYEQY
J gene: TRBJ1-1; V gene: TRBV6-5; CDR3 protein: ASSSNTRAF
J gene: TRBJ2-3; V gene: TRBV6-5; CDR3 protein: ASGYRGLGTDTQY
J gene: TRBJ2-7; V gene: TRBV7-7; CDR3 protein: ASSRPGHYEQY
J gene: TRBJ1-1; V gene: TRBV27; CDR3 protein: ASSLVGGFTEAF
J gene: TRBJ1-5; V gene: TRBV6-5; CDR3 protein: ASSSFREGNQPQH
J gene: TRBJ2-5; V gene: TRBV5-6; CDR3 protein: ASSSDGETQY
J gene: TRBJ2-1; V gene: TRBV25-1; CDR3 protein: ASSESMGSIRPYNEQF
J gene: TRBJ2-2; V gene: TRBV7-2; CDR3 protein: ASSPSGGAGELF
J gene: TRBJ2-7; V gene: TRBV6-6; CDR3 protein: ASSSGNSYEQY
J gene: TRBJ1-1; V gene: TRBV5-8; CDR3 protein: ASSLGPTLNTEAF